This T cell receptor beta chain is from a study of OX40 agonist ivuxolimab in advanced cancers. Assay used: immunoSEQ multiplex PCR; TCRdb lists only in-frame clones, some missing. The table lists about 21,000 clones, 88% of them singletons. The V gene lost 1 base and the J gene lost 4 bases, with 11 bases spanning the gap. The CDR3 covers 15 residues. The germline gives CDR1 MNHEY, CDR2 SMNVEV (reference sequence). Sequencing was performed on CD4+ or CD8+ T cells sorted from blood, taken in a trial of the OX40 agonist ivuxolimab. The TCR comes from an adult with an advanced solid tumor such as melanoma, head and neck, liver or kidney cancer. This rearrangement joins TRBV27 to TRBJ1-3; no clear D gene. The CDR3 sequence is CASSLYPLNGNTIYF. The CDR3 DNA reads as TGTGCCAGCAGTTTATACCCCCTGAACGGAAACACCATATATTTT.